This entry is about one TCR beta chain. This clone's antigen is unknown. Within one base of it there is no much larger clone, and no base qualities were kept. The donors belonged to the validation cohort of 90 to 150 subjects, which was separate from the 666-subject first cohort. This entry is derived from a study of cytomegalovirus exposure and HLA in healthy donors (TCRdb year 2017). Context from the whole study: The approximately 710 repertoires of the first cohort and the 110 or so validation repertoires were produced on the same platform, according to a later analysis. A separate validation cohort of 90 to 150 different subjects was used in addition to the 666-subject first cohort. The study was designed to test whether signatures of past pathogen exposure could be identified by cataloging public T cell receptors. The study combined high-throughput TCR immunosequencing, statistical association of individual TCRs with disease status, and machine learning to predict cytomegalovirus infection status.

The junction shows trimming of 0 bases on V and 2 bases on J, and the gene matches do not reach 10 bases of it. Reading the germline V gene gives CDR1 SGHRS and CDR2 YFSETQ. CDR3 length: 18 amino acids, cysteine to phenylalanine. Only the CDR3 portion is preserved as DNA: 54 bases, with reading frame beginning at the first base. Libraries came from the immunoSEQ multiplex PCR assay. The paper's data handling went like this. To diagnose cytomegalovirus status from the catalog of TCR beta chain sequences, a statistical classification framework was built. Not all clones reach the TCRdb copy of this immuneACCESS table, which keeps in-frame sequences only. Checked studies attribute under half of the gap to unresolved V genes and leave the rest unexplained. The V and J calls and clone size are taken from that table; D and trimming were inferred from the DNA. The sample profile shows 110,000 to 150,000 clones; about 94% of them were found once. The ten most abundant clones make up approximately 1.8% of the sample.

Study-wide conclusions, independent of this receptor: According to the authors, the approach could potentially be generalized to other disease states and immunological phenotypes. Of the cluster scores, roughly 95% were above 0 in a later analysis, which found that TCRs clustered in the first cohort also tended to co-occur in the 110 or so validation repertoires. The validation cohort had no HLA typing available for a later analysis, so co-occurrence within that cohort was assessed over all 120 repertoires. In vitro tests confirmed that a few of the cytomegalovirus-associated TCR beta chains recognize cytomegalovirus antigens. The classifier was reported to diagnose cytomegalovirus status with high specificity and sensitivity in both the original cohort and the validation cohort. Across donors, most TCR sequences were observed very rarely, whereas some public TCRs were present in many individuals. A total of about 180 TCR beta chains were listed by the study as associated with cytomegalovirus.

The clonotype was recovered from a man between 18 and 35 years old in good health and CMV-seropositive. Sequences were obtained from PBMCs. The rearranged segments are TRBV5-1 and TRBJ2-3; 9 junctional bases match TRBD2. The CDR3 has the sequence CASSLVSGRGALTDTQYF. The nucleotide sequence is given as TGCGCCAGCAGCTTGGTTAGCGGGAGAGGGGCCCTCACAGATACGCAGTATTTT.